This T cell receptor beta chain was found in a study of blood T cell repertoires in COVID-19. This clone occurred many times. The junction differs from germline at one of its ends, possibly a read error. The CDR3 is 10 amino acids. Germline V gene lookup returns CDR1 SGHRS and CDR2 YFSETQ. Per the study methods: Estimation of nucleated cell counts relied on the amplification of reference gene primers. Produced via immunoSEQ multiplex PCR; TCRdb's table is partial and in-frame only. Clone size and V and J calls were adopted from that table, with D and trimming inferred from the DNA. Of approximately 320,000 clones listed, roughly 85% are singletons.

The chain has TRBV5-1 and TRBJ1-5; D is uncertain. This TCR was recovered from a human donor in a cohort sampled during active COVID-19. The sequenced material came from peripheral blood. CDR3 DNA: TGCGCCAGCAATTATCAGGCCCAGCATTTT. Translating it yields CASNYQAQHF.